The source of this T cell receptor beta chain is a study of shared clonotypes between healthy human individuals. Note on this clone: Its antigen is as yet unknown.

The assay used deep level. Here immunoSEQ multiplex PCR was the method, and the copy in TCRdb shows in-frame clones only, minus some. The data contain approximately 980,000 clones, over 75% of them seen just once; the ten biggest clones take up about 1.5%. Donors were Caucasian adults residing in Nashville, Tennessee, USA. Germline CDR1 reads SGHRS; CDR2 reads YFSETQ. The CDR3 runs to 15 residues. Losses at the gene ends were 3 bases for V and 5 bases for J; bases not matched to a gene: 5. Study outcomes and limitations: Sharing across four donors was seen in 4.5% to 6.5% of naive CD4 clonotypes.

Sample: memory CD4+ T cells sorted from blood. Subset specified: CD45RA-negative fraction. This TCR was recovered from a man aged 18 to 29 in good health. The chain has TRBV5-1 and TRBJ2-3; 11 bases match TRBD2. The CDR3: CASSSGTSGVDTQYF. The DNA for the CDR3 is TGCGCCAGCAGCTCCGGGACTAGCGGCGTAGATACGCAGTATTTT.